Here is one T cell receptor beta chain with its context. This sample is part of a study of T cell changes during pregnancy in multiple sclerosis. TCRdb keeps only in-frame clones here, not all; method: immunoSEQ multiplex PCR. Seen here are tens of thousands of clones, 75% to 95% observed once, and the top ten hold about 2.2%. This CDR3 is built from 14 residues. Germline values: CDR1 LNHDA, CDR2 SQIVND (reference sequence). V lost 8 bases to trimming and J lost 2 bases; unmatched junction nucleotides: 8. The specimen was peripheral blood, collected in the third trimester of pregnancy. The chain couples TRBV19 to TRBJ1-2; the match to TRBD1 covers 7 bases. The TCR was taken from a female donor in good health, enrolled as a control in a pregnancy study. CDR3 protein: CASVVGGANYGYTF. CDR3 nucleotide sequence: TGTGCCAGTGTCGTAGGGGGCGCAAACTATGGCTACACCTTC. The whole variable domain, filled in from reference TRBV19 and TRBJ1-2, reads DGGITQSPKYLFRKEGQNVTLSCEQNLNHDAMYWYRQDPGQGLRLIYYSQIVNDFQKGDIAEGYSVSREKKESFPLTVTSAQKNPTAFYLCASVVGGANYGYTFGSGTRLTVV.